These 30 T cell receptor beta chains originate from one sample sequenced in a study of blood T cell repertoires in COVID-19. Repertoires were generated with immunoSEQ multiplex PCR, while TCRdb's copy carries only in-frame clones and drops some. The table includes some 530,000 clones, about 85% detected once. Material: PBMCs or T cells enriched from blood (not recorded which). These receptors all come from an older woman who had recovered from COVID-19.

This chain connects TRBV19 to TRBJ1-6, with a weak D call TRBD1 (6 bases). The CDR3 runs 12 residues. V lost 3 bases and J 9 bases, leaving 6 bases between the germline ends. The germline V gene has CDR1 LNHDA and CDR2 SQIVND (reference sequence). In nucleotides, the CDR3 is TGTGCCAGTAGTATCAGGGGTTCACCCCTCCACTTT. Translating gives CASSIRGSPLHF.

The CDR3, as DNA: TGCGCCAGCAGCCGTAAACTAGGAGGGGACCCCCTAACCTACGAGCAGTACTTC. This translates into CASSRKLGGDPLTYEQYF. The chain couples TRBV5-1 to TRBJ2-7; TRBD2 might be the D (6 bases). In germline, CDR1 is SGHRS, CDR2 YFSETQ. V shed 4 bases and J shed 2 bases, with 25 bases lying between them. The CDR3 runs to 18 residues. Full variable domain (missing parts from reference TRBV5-1 and TRBJ2-7): KAGVTQTPRYLIKTRGQQVTLSCSPISGHRSVSWYQQTPGQGLQFLFEYFSETQRNKGNFPGRFSGRQFSNSRSEMNVSTLELGDSALYLCASSRKLGGDPLTYEQYFGPGTRLTVT.

The V call is TRBV19, the J call TRBJ2-7, with 9 positions matching TRBD1. Germline CDR1 reads LNHDA; CDR2 reads SQIVND (reference sequence). The CDR3 runs 15 residues. V trimming: 4 bases; J trimming: 3 bases; junction bases outside the gene matches: 7. The CDR3 sequence is CASSRGGQGGYEQYF. In nucleotides, the CDR3 is TGTGCCAGTAGTAGGGGGGGACAGGGAGGCTACGAGCAGTACTTC.

The DNA of the CDR3 is TGTGCCAGCAGCCTAGCGGCCACAGATACGCAGTATTTT. This encodes CASSLAATDTQYF. This chain uses TRBV3-1 (or the pseudogene TRBV3-2) with TRBJ2-3, with a possible D match to TRBD2 (6 bases). Trimming left V 4 bases short and J 2 bases short, with 7 bases between. This CDR3 is built from 13 residues. Germline values: CDR1 LGHDT, CDR2 YNNKEL (reference sequence).

The table lists this clone with a count of one. The chain is built from TRBV5-1 and TRBJ2-1; 7 bases agree with TRBD1. This CDR3 has 14 residues. Germline loops: CDR1 SGHRS, CDR2 YFSETQ. After removal of 0 bases from V and 10 bases from J, the junction contained 7 bases not matched to a gene. The CDR3 nucleotides are TGCGCCAGCAGCTTGGCACAGGGGTTATCGGAGCAGTTCTTC. It yields the protein CASSLAQGLSEQFF.

This clone occurred a few times. This chain connects TRBV5-1 to TRBJ2-7; the D is unclear. Germline V gene data show CDR1 as SGHRS and CDR2 as YFSETQ. With 6 bases removed from V and 7 bases from J, the gap between germline ends came to 5 bases. The CDR3 has 9 residues. The DNA of the CDR3 is TGCGCCAGCATTCGGGAGCAGTACGTC. Protein product: CASIREQYV.

The V gene is TRBV5-1, the J gene TRBJ1-2; 9 positions match TRBD1. V trimming: 4 bases; J trimming: 2 bases; junction bases outside the gene matches: 6. The germline CDR1 and CDR2 sequences are SGHRS and YFSETQ. CDR3 size: 15 residues. The CDR3 DNA follows: TGCGCCAGCAGCCCTCCGGGACAGGGAAACTATGGCTACACCTTC. Protein: CASSPPGQGNYGYTF. Full variable domain (outside the CDR3, taken from reference TRBV5-1 and TRBJ1-2): KAGVTQTPRYLIKTRGQQVTLSCSPISGHRSVSWYQQTPGQGLQFLFEYFSETQRNKGNFPGRFSGRQFSNSRSEMNVSTLELGDSALYLCASSPPGQGNYGYTFGSGTRLTVV.

This chain uses TRBV4-2 with TRBJ2-3; 9 bases agree with TRBD2. The CDR3 loop spans 17 amino acids. Germline assignment: CDR1 LGHNA and CDR2 YNFKEQ. The J segment lost 4 bases and the V segment lost 0 bases, leaving 8 bases of the junction unmatched. CDR3 amino acids: CASSQDGAGGGSDTQYF. In DNA, the CDR3 is TGTGCCAGCAGCCAAGATGGAGCGGGGGGAGGCTCAGATACGCAGTATTTT.

The rearrangement links TRBV6-6 to TRBJ1-1; the match to TRBD1 covers 11 bases. In germline, CDR1 is MNHNY, CDR2 SVGAGI (reference sequence). J gave up 3 bases and V 4 bases, and 4 bases lay outside the gene matches. The CDR3 length is 15 residues. CDR3 nucleotide sequence: TGTGCCAGCAGTTCGGGGACAGGGGGTTACACTGAAGCTTTCTTT. This sequence encodes CASSSGTGGYTEAFF.

The chain joins TRBV30 to TRBJ1-3, with TRBD1 as a possible D gene (6 bases). In germline, CDR1 is GTSNPN, CDR2 SVGIG (reference sequence). The CDR3 length is 15 residues. V was pared by 0 bases and J by 2 bases, with 11 bases between. CDR3 nucleotide sequence: TGTGCCTGGAGTGTACTTGGGGGCACTGGAAACACCATATATTTT. It encodes CAWSVLGGTGNTIYF.

This clone was seen a handful of times. This chain links TRBV19 with TRBJ1-2; D possibly corresponds to TRBD1 (6 bases). Germline lookup yields CDR1 LNHDA and CDR2 SQIVND (reference sequence). V dropped 7 bases and J dropped 5 bases, with 14 bases sitting between them. The CDR3 is 13 amino acids. This CDR3 is CASNPVGAYGYTF. As DNA, the CDR3 is TGTGCCAGTAACCCTGTGGGGGCTTATGGCTACACCTTC.

The DNA of the CDR3 is TGTGCCAGCAGCCATGGACTAGTTGGTACGCAGTATTTT. Translated, it gives CASSHGLVGTQYF. The gene calls are TRBV14 and TRBJ2-3; TRBD2 aligns across 7 bases. Germline V gene data show CDR1 as SGHDN and CDR2 as FVKESK. Germline trimming cut 3 bases from V and 8 bases from J; bases unmatched to any gene: 5. This CDR3 contains 13 residues.

The CDR3 DNA sequence: TGCGCCAGCAGCCCAAACAGGGACCCTCAACCCCTCCACTTT. It yields the protein CASSPNRDPQPLHF. The rearrangement joins TRBV5-1 to TRBJ1-6; weak D call: TRBD1 (6 bases). Germline CDR1 reads SGHRS; CDR2 reads YFSETQ. The CDR3 sequence is 14 residues long. Trimming took 4 bases from V and 12 from J, leaving 17 bases between them. Full variable domain (missing parts from reference TRBV5-1 and TRBJ1-6): KAGVTQTPRYLIKTRGQQVTLSCSPISGHRSVSWYQQTPGQGLQFLFEYFSETQRNKGNFPGRFSGRQFSNSRSEMNVSTLELGDSALYLCASSPNRDPQPLHFGNGTRLTVT.

The chain combines TRBV5-6 with TRBJ2-2; 10 nucleotides align to TRBD1. The CDR3 is 16 amino acids. V shed 4 bases, J shed 4 bases, and the junction held 7 bases outside the gene matches. Per germline, CDR1 SGHDT and CDR2 YYEEEE. Written as DNA, the CDR3 is TGTGCCAGCAGCCGAGGGACAGGGGTGGGCACCGGGGAGCTGTTTTTT. This translates into CASSRGTGVGTGELFF.

This clone has a handful of counts. The genes are TRBV4-1 and TRBJ1-2, with 8 nucleotides matching TRBD1. The CDR3 length is 14 residues. Germline assignment: CDR1 MGHRA and CDR2 YSYEKL. Trimming took 5 bases from V and 6 from J; bases not matched to a gene: 8. The CDR3 here is CASSSRTGRNGYTF. DNA for the CDR3: TGCGCCAGCAGCTCCCGGACAGGGCGAAATGGCTACACCTTC.

This clone was counted a single time. This chain uses TRBV6-5 with TRBJ1-6, with TRBD1 identical over 7 bases. With V trimmed by 6 bases and J by 5 bases, 7 bases remained unmatched. This CDR3 has 15 amino acids. In germline, CDR1 is MNHEY, CDR2 SVGAGI. The CDR3 loop is CASSSLDRDNSPLHF. In nucleotides, the CDR3 is TGTGCCAGCAGCTCCCTTGACAGGGATAATTCACCCCTCCACTTT.

V is TRBV5-4 and J is TRBJ2-3; D perhaps matches TRBD2 (5 bases). This CDR3 contains 13 residues. Per germline, CDR1 SGHNT and CDR2 YYREEE (reference sequence). V lost 1 base, J lost 7 bases, and 10 bases lay in between. This CDR3 reads CASSLPSSHTQYF. The CDR3 coding sequence is TGTGCCAGCAGCTTGCCTAGCTCACATACGCAGTATTTT.

The table lists this clone with a few counts. The gene calls are TRBV5-5 and TRBJ1-2; 7 bases fit TRBD1. The CDR3 spans 13 residues. Germline CDR1 SGHKS, CDR2 YYEKEE (reference sequence). The J segment lost 3 bases and the V segment lost 4 bases, leaving 3 bases of the junction unmatched. The CDR3 nucleotides read TGTGCCAGCAGCGCGGACAGGTACTATGGCTACACCTTC. This codes for CASSADRYYGYTF.

The genes are TRBV6-5 and TRBJ1-1; perhaps TRBD1 as D (5 bases). CDR3 size: 16 residues. Per germline, CDR1 MNHEY and CDR2 SVGAGI. With 0 bases removed from V and 5 bases from J, the gap between germline ends came to 16 bases. This CDR3 reads CASSYSLARGGTEAFF. The CDR3 DNA is TGTGCCAGCAGTTACTCGCTAGCCCGGGGGGGGACTGAAGCTTTCTTT.

The CDR3, as DNA: TGCGCCAGCTCCCGGGGACTAATAGGCGGGGAGCTGTTTTTT. It is translated as CASSRGLIGGELFF. The gene calls are TRBV5-1 and TRBJ2-2; TRBD2 agrees at 7 bases. The CDR3 spans 14 residues. Germline-derived CDR1 and CDR2 are SGHRS and YFSETQ. V shed 7 bases, J shed 7 bases, and the junction held 10 bases outside the gene matches.

The chain has TRBV30 and TRBJ1-5; perhaps TRBD1 as D (5 bases). Germline lookup yields CDR1 GTSNPN and CDR2 SVGIG (reference sequence). V lost 1 base, J lost 12 bases, and 19 bases lay in between. The length of the CDR3 is 14 residues. The CDR3 loop reads CAWSGGTEEVGQHF. The CDR3 DNA reads TGTGCCTGGAGTGGCGGGACGGAGGAGGTGGGCCAGCATTTT.

The chain uses TRBV30 and TRBJ1-2, with D maybe TRBD1 (5 bases). The CDR3 length is 11 residues. Trimming cost V 4 bases and J 6 bases, with 9 bases left between them. The germline V gene encodes CDR1 GTSNPN and CDR2 SVGIG (reference sequence). The CDR3 DNA reads TGTGCCTGGAATCGGGGGAATGGCTACACCTTC. Protein product: CAWNRGNGYTF.

The V gene is TRBV5-5, the J gene TRBJ2-1, with a possible D match to TRBD2 (8 bases). Between the trimmed V and J ends, which lost 0 bases and 7 bases, there was a span of 20 bases. The CDR3 covers 17 residues. The V gene's germline CDR1 is SGHKS and CDR2 YYEKEE (reference sequence). CDR3 sequence reads: CASSLAWRTGGGNEQFF. Here the CDR3 DNA reads TGTGCCAGCAGCTTGGCCTGGAGGACAGGCGGGGGGAATGAGCAGTTCTTC.

The chain combines TRBV27 with TRBJ2-7, with a weak D call TRBD1 (6 bases). The CDR3 sequence is 14 residues long. The V end lost 3 bases, the J end lost 2 bases, and 11 bases lay between the germline ends. Germline CDR1 is MNHEY and CDR2 is SMNVEV (reference sequence). Here the CDR3 DNA reads TGTGCCAGCAGTTTCGGTCAGGGGCCCTACGAGCAGTACTTC. Residues: CASSFGQGPYEQYF.

This chain connects TRBV7-9 to TRBJ1-5; D not resolved. The germline V gene has CDR1 SEHNR and CDR2 FQNEAQ (reference sequence). There are 13 residues in the CDR3. V dropped 4 bases and J dropped 6 bases, with 10 bases sitting between them. Written as DNA, the CDR3 is TGTGCCAGCAGCTCACCGGCAGGTCAGCCCCAGCATTTT. Translated: CASSSPAGQPQHF.

This chain uses TRBV27 with TRBJ1-6; 9 bases align to TRBD1. V lost 4 bases and J lost 7; bases outside the gene matches: 5. Per the germline V gene, CDR1 is MNHEY and CDR2 is SMNVEV (reference sequence). This CDR3 comprises 15 residues. This chain's CDR3 is CASSSTGGRNSPLHF. For the CDR3, the DNA is TGTGCCAGCAGTTCGACAGGGGGGAGAAATTCACCCCTCCACTTT.

The gene calls are TRBV2 and TRBJ2-7; 8 nucleotides match TRBD1. Germline V lookup: CDR1 SNHLY, CDR2 FYNNEI. J gave up 5 bases and V 6 bases, and 15 bases lay outside the gene matches. CDR3 length: 16 amino acids. The CDR3 loop reads CASSTNTPGQGDEQYV. CDR3 nucleotide sequence: TGTGCCAGCAGCACAAACACCCCCGGACAGGGCGACGAGCAGTACGTC.

The rearrangement links TRBV10-3 to TRBJ1-5; D not certain. Germline V gene data show CDR1 as ENHRY and CDR2 as SYGVKD. V lost 10 bases to trimming and J lost 0 bases, with 7 bases between them. The CDR3 length is 12 residues. CDR3 coding DNA: TGTGCCACCTCGGGTAGCAATCAGCCCCAGCATTTT. This codes for CATSGSNQPQHF.

This chain connects TRBV12-3 or TRBV12-4 to TRBJ1-6; 10 positions agree with TRBD1. V trimming: 8 bases; J trimming: 10 bases; junction bases outside the gene matches: 2. The length of the CDR3 is 12 residues. For the CDR3, the DNA is TGTGCCAGCCGGGACAGGGGATCACCCCTCCACTTT. Its translation: CASRDRGSPLHF.

Concerning this clone itself: Distinct nucleotide sequences in the sample also encode this CDR3. The V and J genes are TRBV18 and TRBJ1-2, with TRBD1 as a possible D gene (6 bases). CDR1 is KGHSH, CDR2 LQKENI, per germline. The CDR3 length is 14 residues. Trimming took 2 bases from V and 3 from J, leaving 10 bases between them. The CDR3 bases are TGTGCCAGCTCACCAGGGGGCGCCGACTATGGCTACACCTTC. Its protein product is CASSPGGADYGYTF.